The sequence of this T cell receptor beta chain was determined in a study of blood T cell repertoires in COVID-19. Background on the study: COVID-19 samples collected from the United States, Italy and Spain covered acute and convalescent phases. Sample material is recorded as cDNA or gDNA derived from T cells, B-cell-depleted T cells, or PBMCs.

Assay used: immunoSEQ multiplex PCR; TCRdb lists only in-frame clones, some missing. Among 150,000 or so clones listed, roughly 80% were seen once. The CDR3 consists of 15 residues. Trimming stripped 5 bases from V and 0 bases from J, with 11 bases between. Germline-derived CDR1 and CDR2 are MNHEY and SVGAGI. Material: peripheral blood. The chain joins TRBV6-5 to TRBJ1-5; tentative D call: TRBD1 (6 bases). The TCR comes from a woman aged 60-75 years with acute or convalescent COVID-19. The CDR3 protein is CASSRTDYSNQPQHF. The CDR3 DNA follows: TGTGCCAGCAGTCGGACAGACTATAGCAATCAGCCCCAGCATTTT.